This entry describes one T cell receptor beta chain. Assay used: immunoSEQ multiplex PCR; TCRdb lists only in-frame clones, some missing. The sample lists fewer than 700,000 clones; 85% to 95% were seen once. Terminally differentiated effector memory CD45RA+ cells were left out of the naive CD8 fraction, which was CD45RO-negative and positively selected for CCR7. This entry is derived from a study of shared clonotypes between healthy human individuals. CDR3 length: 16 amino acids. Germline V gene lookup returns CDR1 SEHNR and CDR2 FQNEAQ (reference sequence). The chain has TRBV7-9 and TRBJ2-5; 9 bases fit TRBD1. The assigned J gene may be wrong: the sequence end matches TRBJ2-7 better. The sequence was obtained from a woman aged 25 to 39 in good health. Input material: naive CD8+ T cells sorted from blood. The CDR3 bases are TGTGCCAGCAGCTCCCTACAGGGGGCACTGACCTACGAGCAGTACTTC. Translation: CASSSLQGALTYEQYF.